This T cell receptor beta chain was captured by sequencing in a study of cytomegalovirus exposure and HLA in healthy donors (dated by TCRdb to about 2017). Background for the entire study: An earlier analysis of approximately 550 of the donors reported more than 250 Gb of sequence data and some 120 million unique TCR beta sequences from roughly 200 million T cells. An early release that covered about 640 HLA-typed donors contained 300 to 350 gigabases of sequencing data and approximately 85 million unique TCR sequences. Of the 300 to 450 genotyped donors, 81% were placed in the genetic ancestry cluster associated with self-reported Caucasian donors. The study aimed to test whether signatures of past pathogen exposure could be identified by cataloging public T cell receptors. Using immunosequencing, the study profiled T cell repertoires from 640 or so subjects and related those repertoires to cytomegalovirus serostatus. In addition to the first cohort of about 650 subjects, a separate validation cohort of under 150 different subjects was used. To predict cytomegalovirus infection status, the study combined high-throughput TCR immunosequencing, statistical association of individual TCRs with disease status, and machine learning. A later analysis re-analyzed previously published TCR beta repertoires from 660 or so donors and added high-resolution HLA genotyping to study TCR occurrence patterns. Rather than drawing on any new phenotypic data, the later analysis identified candidate immune exposures from TCR beta sequences and the way those sequences occurred across donors. An earlier analysis of 587 of the donors applied high-throughput TCR beta sequencing to assess whether each TCR beta V gene segment acted as functional or pseudogenic. Donor age, sex, ethnicity and CMV serostatus were collected together with the repertoire data. In a later genetic analysis, genome-wide SNP genotypes for about three fifths of the 666 donors were used, and that subset was treated as a discovery cohort. All discovery cohort repertoires had been generated using a single sequencing platform. Class I and class II HLA loci were covered by the typing at four-digit resolution. Typing coverage differed by locus: A, B, C, DRB1 and DQB1 were typed in roughly 620-630 donors, DQA1 in about 500, DPA1 in some 600, and DPB1 in just under 490. A few DR-DQ haplotypes were handled as single units for association and clustering because linkage in the cohort was strong. On average, roughly 240,000 unique TCR beta nucleotide sequences were sequenced per donor among 300 to 500 genotyped donors of the cohort, with around 19% of those sequences being non-productive. Points the paper makes about the study in general: A few of the identified cytomegalovirus-associated TCR beta chains were confirmed in vitro to be specific for cytomegalovirus antigens. A later analysis associated about 16,000 TCR beta sequences with specific HLA alleles at a false discovery rate of 0.05. In a later genetic analysis, a missense DCLRE1C variant was associated with V-gene and J-gene trimming of TCR beta chains, and the association was replicated in an independent cohort. A further reported finding was that TCR beta sequences accurately predicted the HLA-A and HLA-B alleles for most subjects in the first cohort. A later analysis reported that several top co-occurrence clusters appeared linked to parvovirus B19, influenza, CMV and Epstein-Barr virus. Roughly 15 rarely observed V segments, including chromosome 9 orphons, were excluded from the earlier analysis of some 590 of the donors because counts were too low. Some IMGT-functional V segments, including TRBV6-2 and TRBV6-3, could not be distinguished by the 87-base-pair reads and were therefore excluded. The presence/absence analyses assumed that sequencing depth was roughly uniform across donors, and that assumption may not be true. In a later genetic analysis, fewer N-insertions in productive TCRs were reported among donors in an Asian-associated ancestry cluster than the approximately 710-donor mean. The authors suggested that the approach could potentially be extended to other disease states and immunological phenotypes. Linkage disequilibrium might explain the correlated functional status among segregating V segments, but an unknown experimental factor could not be excluded. The study listed 150 to 200 TCR beta chains as associated with cytomegalovirus. CMV serostatus was the only immune exposure information available for the cohort. The classifier was reported to diagnose cytomegalovirus status with high specificity and sensitivity in both the original cohort and the validation cohort. Broadly in line with IMGT annotations, most TCR beta V segments showed up in productive rearrangements about 87% or about 30% of the time in an earlier analysis of under 700 of the donors. Compared with equally common non-associated chains, HLA-associated TCR beta chains in a later analysis were more clonally expanded and had lower generation probabilities. According to a later analysis, TCR association rates differed among HLA loci, with DRB1 alleles showing the most associated TCRs and HLA-C alleles showing the fewest. The cohort was sequenced for TCR beta chains only, and without alpha or paired-chain data the features that could be detected were limited. Because HLA typing was missing for some donors at each locus, association tests included only the typed subset. Most CMV-associated TCR beta chains appeared to be HLA-restricted in a later analysis, and the HLA associations seemed to be driven largely by CMV exposure. A cluster of highly shared sequence variants was judged likely to be a technical artifact of the sequencing pipeline. Strong co-occurrence of HLA alleles, especially DR and DQ, made assigning TCR associations to individual alleles difficult. Most TCR sequences were observed very rarely across donors, whereas some public TCRs were present in many individuals.

In total, 666 healthy bone marrow donors made up the cohort. All cohort members were sampled while nominally healthy, although unrecorded immune exposures were likely present. The donor tested CMV seronegative, placing the donor among the 350 or so seronegative members of the cohort. A peripheral blood sample was provided by each donor, and peripheral blood mononuclear cells were used for TCR beta sequencing. Genomic DNA extraction from the blood cell samples was performed with the Qiagen DNeasy Blood Extraction Kit. The CDR3, cysteine through phenylalanine, is 17 amino acids long. Solely the CDR3 DNA is kept, with 51 bases framed from the first base. The CDR1 and CDR2 encoded by the germline V gene are SGHNT and YENEEA. A distance of 13 bases separates the germline ends of V and J, which lose 0 bases and 2 bases respectively. Library construction relied on the immunoSEQ multiplex PCR assay. For the multiplex PCR, a mixture combining 60 forward primers for TCR Vbeta segments and 13 reverse primers for TCR Jbeta segments was used. Amplification of the CDR3 region of rearranged TCR beta genes was performed with a multiplex PCR assay on genomic DNA. The amplified TCR beta libraries were sequenced on the Illumina HiSeq System as 87-base-pair reads. The authors' analysis ran thus. Across the 670 or so repertoires, a later analysis counted approximately 83 million unique TCR beta chains, some 11 million of which were shared by at least two donors. A nearest-neighbor algorithm error-corrected the raw reads and collapsed the reads into unique sequences, merging closely related sequences to remove PCR and sequencing errors. Alignment of CDR3 sequences to IMGT reference sequences was used to assign V, D and J gene segments. For a sequence to be retained, a match of at least six nucleotides was required to both a V gene segment and a J gene segment. A rearrangement counted as productive if the CDR3 had no stop codons and remained in frame with V and J, and every other rearrangement counted as non-productive. Following IMGT convention, CDR3 was defined as the stretch from the second conserved V-encoded cysteine up to the conserved J-encoded phenylalanine. The earlier analysis of some 600 of the donors excluded sequences that lacked an unambiguous match to a single V gene segment. In an earlier analysis of 587 of the donors, V segments were called functional above 56.7% productive rearrangements and were called segregating when the between-donor standard deviation exceeded 5%. To diagnose cytomegalovirus status from the catalog of TCR beta chain sequences, a statistical classification framework was built. V and J gene assignment, in a later analysis, came from comparing TCR nucleotide sequences with IMGT/GENE-DB human TR gene sequences. In a later analysis, CDR3 sequences and most-parsimonious VDJ recombination scenarios were assigned using the TCRdist pipeline. In a later analysis, each TCR beta chain was defined by its CDR3 amino acid sequence together with its V-gene family, and reads without a unique V-gene family were excluded. A later analysis removed 450 to 600 highly shared, low-generation-probability nucleotide sequences to deal with suspected cross-contamination and a sequencing artifact. For each public chain, a later analysis derived a clonal expansion index from normalized ranks of inferred template counts within each repertoire. In a later analysis, generation probabilities were computed using a VDJ recombination model fitted to out-of-frame rearrangements, and the results were checked against IGoR. A later analysis scored TCR-TCR, TCR-HLA and TCR-CMV co-occurrence with hypergeometric tests, applying a repertoire-size bias correction to TCR pairs. False discovery rates were estimated in a later analysis by permuting HLA or CMV assignments 20 times. In a later analysis, co-occurring TCRs were grouped using DBSCAN, and TCRdist sequence similarity was added for clustering within HLA-allele-positive subsets. Co-occurrence clustering excluded repertoires with fewer than 30,000 or more than 120,000 public chains, plus five with anomalous nucleotide sharing. TCRdb carries this immuneACCESS record with in-frame sequences only. Its versions omit some clonotypes, under half of them owing to an unresolved V gene in the studies checked, with the rest unexplained. The DNA gave D and trimming, while V, J and clone size come from that table. This sample lists more than 100,000 clones; more than 55% were detected once. The ten largest clonotypes hold about 1.5% of the sample.

Concerning this clone itself: Its antigen specificity is not known. No base-level quality is on record; no much larger clone is a single base apart.

Source material: PBMCs. This receptor was identified in a man aged 18 to 30 in good health and CMV-seronegative. The V and J segments used are TRBV11-3 and TRBJ2-2; the D gene is possibly TRBD2, with 5 bases matching. The base sequence is TGTGCCAGCAGCTTAGACGTAACTAGGGCAAACACCGGGGAGCTGTTTTTT. Its translation is CASSLDVTRANTGELFF.